The 16 T cell receptor beta chains given below trace back to one sample, sequenced in a study of breast tumors, draining lymph nodes, adjacent tissues. TCRdb re-derived calls from the multiplex PCR reads in MiXCR, one entry per CDR3 protein. The profile shows 270,000 or so distinct CDR3 sequences, around 30% of them singletons. Axillary draining lymph nodes of breast cancer patients supplied the node samples. Sequenced sample: axillary lymph node tissue. The origin of the receptors is a female donor with breast cancer. Some clones in this sample may be carry-over from other donors' samples.

On this clonotype itself: A read error may be the cause here, since a much bigger clone is one base away. The chain uses TRBV20-1 and TRBJ2-1; the match to TRBD2 covers 11 bases. There are 13 residues in the CDR3. Germline values: CDR1 DFQATT, CDR2 SNEGSKA (reference sequence). CDR3 DNA: TGCAGTGCCCCGGGACTAGCGGACAATGCGCAGTTCTTC. It translates to CSAPGLADNAQFF.

The table lists this clonotype with a few counts. The genes are TRBV27 and TRBJ2-7; 11 bases map to TRBD2. After removal of 5 bases from V and 5 bases from J, the junction contained 8 bases not matched to a gene. Germline CDR1 reads MNHEY; CDR2 reads SMNVEV (reference sequence). This CDR3 region has 15 residues. CDR3 coding DNA: TGTGCCAGCAGTCGTAGCGGGAGGGCCCTCGACGAGCAGTACTTC. Translated, it gives CASSRSGRALDEQYF.

As concerns this clonotype: This could be a read error, since a much larger clone is one nucleotide away. The chain is built from TRBV5-4 and TRBJ1-2; D ambiguous. The germline V gene encodes CDR1 SGHNT and CDR2 YYREEE (reference sequence). This CDR3 has 15 residues. CDR3 nucleotides: TGTGCCAGCAGCTTGGGGAGTTCCACTAACTATGGCCACACCTTC. The encoded protein is CASSLGSSTNYGHTF.

With regard to this clonotype: At one boundary the junction diverges from the germline segment, which might be a read error. The CDR3 sequence: CASSFRPSADTQYF. The CDR3 bases are TGTGCCAGCAGCTTCCGCCCTAGCGCAGACACGCAGTATTTT. The J gene is TRBJ2-3, the V gene TRBV5-1, with D perhaps TRBD2 (6 bases). This CDR3 has 14 amino acids. CDR1 SGHRS and CDR2 YFSETQ come from the germline V gene.

This clonotype showed up just a few times. Being one base from a much bigger clone, this may be a read error. J is TRBJ2-1 and V is TRBV20-1; D may be TRBD1 (5 bases). Germline CDR1 and CDR2: DFQATT and SNEGSKA (reference sequence). The CDR3 is 16 residues long. This CDR3 is CSAQNPARVLHNGQFF. The CDR3 coding sequence is TGCAGTGCGCAAAACCCTGCCAGGGTATTGCACAATGGGCAGTTCTTC.

This clonotype is a singleton in its sample. CDR3 region: CASKPGDASYEQYF. The CDR3 region has the DNA TGTGCCAGCAAGCCCGGGGACGCCTCCTACGAGCAGTACTTC. V and J are TRBV6-2 or TRBV6-3 and TRBJ2-7; D might be TRBD1 or TRBD2, each matching 5 bases. The CDR3 contains 14 residues. Germline CDR1 is MNHEY and CDR2 is SVGEGT. The V end lost 7 bases, the J end lost 0 bases, and 13 bases lay between the germline ends.

The sample holds many counts of this clonotype. The chain uses TRBV7-8 and TRBJ2-2, with 8 bases aligning to TRBD2. Trimming took 1 base from V and 3 from J; bases not matched to a gene: 10. Germline CDR1 is SGHVS and CDR2 is FQNEAQ. This CDR3 comprises 18 residues. This CDR3 reads CASSLGFRLAGYTGELFF. CDR3 sequence (DNA): TGTGCCAGCAGCTTAGGCTTTAGGCTAGCGGGTTACACCGGGGAGCTGTTTTTT.

This clonotype was recorded a few times. A read error is possible here, since a much larger clone lies one base away. The chain carries TRBV29-1 and TRBJ1-5, with D uncertain. From germline, CDR1 is SQVTM and CDR2 ANQGSEA. The V end was cut by 4 bases, the J end by 3 bases, with 10 bases between. The CDR3 spans 13 residues. For the CDR3, the DNA is TGCAGCGTTGGCCAGATGATCAATCAGCCCCAGCATTTT. Its translation: CSVGQMINQPQHF.

Turning to this clonotype: A much larger clone is a single base away; this may be a read error. The chain couples TRBV6-6 to TRBJ2-7; D call uncertain. The CDR3 has 11 amino acids. The V end was cut by 10 bases, the J end by 4 bases, with 11 bases between. Per germline, CDR1 MNHNY and CDR2 SVGAGI (reference sequence). The CDR3 coding sequence is TGTGCCAATCGAGGCCCTTACGAGCAGTACTTC. It translates to CANRGPYEQYF.

In this sample, this clonotype turned up many times. The J gene is TRBJ2-7, the V gene TRBV10-3, with D unresolved. CDR3 length equals 15 residues. Trimming took 8 bases from V and 0 from J, leaving 17 bases between them. The germline gives CDR1 ENHRY, CDR2 SYGVKD. This chain's CDR3 is CAIGPVIGNSYEQYF. CDR3 coding DNA: TGTGCCATCGGACCAGTAATTGGGAACTCCTACGAGCAGTACTTC.

The table lists this clonotype with many counts. The rearrangement uses TRBV7-2 and TRBJ1-2, with D unresolved. The V end was cut by 7 bases, the J end by 3 bases, with 12 bases between. Germline values: CDR1 SGHTA, CDR2 FQGNSA. The CDR3 is 13 residues long. CDR3 in amino acids: CASTPGGYYGYTF. In DNA form, the CDR3 reads TGTGCCAGCACCCCCGGAGGTTACTATGGCTACACCTTC.

This clonotype was found many times. V and J are TRBV5-6 and TRBJ1-4; 9 bases are shared with TRBD1. This CDR3 contains 14 residues. CDR1 is SGHDT and CDR2 is YYEEEE in the germline V gene. V dropped 3 bases and J dropped 13; count of bases not matched to a gene: 10. DNA for the CDR3: TGTGCCAGCAGCTATGGGACAGGGTACGGAGGACTGTTTTTT. Residues: CASSYGTGYGGLFF.

Comments on this clonotype: An end of the junction differs from the germline gene, which may be a read error. The rearrangement links TRBV9 to TRBJ1-2, with a possible D match to TRBD1 (6 bases). This CDR3 is built from 14 residues. CDR1 and CDR2 from the germline V gene are SGDLS and YYNGEE. CDR3 region: CASSPPGGGGGHTF. CDR3 DNA: TGTGCCAGCTCACCACCCGGCGGGGGCGGTGGCCACACCTTC.

This clonotype was recorded many times. The CDR3 nucleotides read TGCGCCAGCAGCCAAGCGGGACTGAGAATCGGGTACGAGCAGTACTTC. It encodes CASSQAGLRIGYEQYF. This sequence joins TRBV4-1 and TRBJ2-7; D perhaps matches TRBD2 (6 bases). The CDR3 totals 16 residues. The V and J ends lost 1 base and 4 bases respectively, with 17 bases between them. CDR1 and CDR2 (germline): MGHRA, YSYEKL.

With regard to this clonotype: The conserved closing phenylalanine or tryptophan is absent in this CDR3, likely reflecting a read error. The chain has TRBV6-5 and TRBJ2-1; D gene uncertain. The CDR3 is 15 residues long. The V end lost 0 bases, the J end lost 0 bases, and 6 bases lay between the germline ends. Germline V gene sequence: CDR1 MNHEY, CDR2 SVGAGI. The CDR3 here is CASSYSKLSYNEQFI. The CDR3 DNA reads TGTGCCAGCAGTTACTCGAAGCTCTCCTACAATGAGCAGTTCATC.

In this sample, this clonotype turned up many times. The J gene is TRBJ2-1, the V gene TRBV4-1; tentatively, D is TRBD2 (5 bases). Germline V gives CDR1 MGHRA, CDR2 YSYEKL. This CDR3 region has 11 residues. The V end lost 8 bases, the J end lost 9 bases, and 11 bases lay between the germline ends. This CDR3 reads CASGGGSEQFF. For the CDR3, the DNA is TGCGCCAGCGGAGGCGGAAGTGAGCAGTTCTTC.